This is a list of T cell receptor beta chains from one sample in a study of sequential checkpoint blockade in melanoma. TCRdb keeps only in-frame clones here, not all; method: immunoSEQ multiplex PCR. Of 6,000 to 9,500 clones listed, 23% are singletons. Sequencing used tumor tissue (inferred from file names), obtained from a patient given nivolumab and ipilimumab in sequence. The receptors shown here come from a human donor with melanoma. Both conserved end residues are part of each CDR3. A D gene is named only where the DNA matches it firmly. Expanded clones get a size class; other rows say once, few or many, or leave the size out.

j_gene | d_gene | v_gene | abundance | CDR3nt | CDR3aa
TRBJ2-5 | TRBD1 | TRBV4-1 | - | TGCGCCAGCAGCCAGGGACAGGGGGCAAGGGAGACCCAGTACTTC | CASSQGQGARETQYF
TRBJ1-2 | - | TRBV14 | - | TGTGCCAGCAGCCTCCTGGAAGAAGAAAATGGCTACACCTTC | CASSLLEEENGYTF
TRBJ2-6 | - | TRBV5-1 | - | TGCGCCAGCAGCTTGGAGGGGGCGGGAGTTGGGGCCAACGTCCTGACTTTC | CASSLEGAGVGANVLTF
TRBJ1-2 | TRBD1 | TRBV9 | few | TGTGCCAGCAGCGTAGGACAGGGCAACTATGGCTACACCTTC | CASSVGQGNYGYTF
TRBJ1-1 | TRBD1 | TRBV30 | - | TGTGCCTGGAGTTTAATAGGGACAGGGGTCACTGAAGCTTTCTTT | CAWSLIGTGVTEAFF
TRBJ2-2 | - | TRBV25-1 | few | TGTGCCAGCAGTGTGGTTACCGGGGAGCTGTTTTTT | CASSVVTGELFF
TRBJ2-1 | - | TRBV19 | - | TGTGCCAGTAGTATCGGGATAAGTCGATACAATGAGCAGTTCTTC | CASSIGISRYNEQFF
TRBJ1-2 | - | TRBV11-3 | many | TGTGCCAGCAGCTTCTCCGGGGTTGTGTATGGCTACACCTTC | CASSFSGVVYGYTF
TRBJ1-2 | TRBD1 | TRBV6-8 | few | TGTGCCAGCAGTTACGCTCAGGGGGCTAAAGGCTATGGCTACACCTTC | CASSYAQGAKGYGYTF
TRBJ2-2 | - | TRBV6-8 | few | TGTGCCAGCAGTTTAACCCCCGTAATGGTGCTGTTTTTT | CASSLTPVMVLFF
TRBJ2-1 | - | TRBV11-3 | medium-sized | TGTGCCAGCAGCTTGGCAAGTACTCCAAGCTCCTACAATGAGCAGTTCTTC | CASSLASTPSSYNEQFF
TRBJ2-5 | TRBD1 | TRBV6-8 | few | TGTGCCAGCAGTCAGGGGGATGAGACCCAGTACTTC | CASSQGDETQYF
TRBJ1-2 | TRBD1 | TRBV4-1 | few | TGCGCCAGCAATTCCCGGGACAGGGGTTTTGGCTACACCTTC | CASNSRDRGFGYTF
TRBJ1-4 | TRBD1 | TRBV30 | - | TGTGCCTGGGGACAGGGGAATGAAAAACTGTTTTTT | CAWGQGNEKLFF
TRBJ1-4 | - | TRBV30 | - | TGTGCCTGGAGTACTCCACAGGGAGGAAAACTGTTTTTT | CAWSTPQGGKLFF
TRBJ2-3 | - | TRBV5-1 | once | TGCGCCAGCAGCTCATGGACGGTCACAGATACGCAGTATTTT | CASSSWTVTDTQYF
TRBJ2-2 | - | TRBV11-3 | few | TGTGCCAGCAGCGGAACAGGGAACACCGGGGAGCTGTTTTTT | CASSGTGNTGELFF
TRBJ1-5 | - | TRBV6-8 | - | TGTGCCAGCAGTTTAAGGAGCAATCAGCCCCAGCATTTT | CASSLRSNQPQHF
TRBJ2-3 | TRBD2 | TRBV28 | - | TGTGCCAGCGGTGCGGGAGGGCCCCCTACAGATACGCAGTATTTT | CASGAGGPPTDTQYF
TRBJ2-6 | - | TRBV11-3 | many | TGTGCCAGCAGCTTAGGCAGAGGGTCCTACTCTGGGGCCAACGTCCTGACTTTC | CASSLGRGSYSGANVLTF
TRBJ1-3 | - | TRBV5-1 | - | TGCGCCAGCAGCTTGGGACAGGCAAGCTCTGGAAACACCATATATTTT | CASSLGQASSGNTIYF
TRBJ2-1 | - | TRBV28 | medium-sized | TGTGCCAGCAGGAAACCGCTCTCCTACAATGAGCAGTTCTTC | CASRKPLSYNEQFF